These 31 T cell receptor beta chains were sequenced from one sample in a study of blood T cells in healthy people across ages. The authors ran a second PCR of 7 to 11 cycles using a sample-barcoded 5' primer and a J-beta primer mix. TCRdb processed the 5' RACE reads anew with MiXCR; each CDR3 protein has one entry. The sample yields more than 1,000,000 distinct CDR3 sequences, 20% to 25% seen once. The sample was also linked to a second study, of T cells of mothers and their children.

The specimen was blood. Receptors originate from a girl under 10 years old in good health.

The rearrangement joins TRBV7-2 to TRBJ2-5; TRBD2 aligns across 11 bases. With V trimmed by 5 bases and J by 1 base, 9 bases remained unmatched. Germline V gene sequence: CDR1 SGHTA, CDR2 FQGNSA. The CDR3 is 17 amino acids. The CDR3 loop is CASSTSSGTSGQETQYF. Here the CDR3 DNA reads TGTGCCAGCAGCACCAGTTCCGGGACTAGCGGCCAAGAGACCCAGTACTTC.

The V gene is TRBV3-1, the J gene TRBJ1-1; 7 positions match TRBD1. V was clipped by 6 bases and J by 2 bases; unmatched bases: 6. The CDR3 totals 14 residues. Germline CDR1 LGHDT, CDR2 YNNKEL (reference sequence). The CDR3 region has the DNA TGTGCCAGCAGTAAAGGGACAGACAACACTGAAGCTTTCTTT. Protein: CASSKGTDNTEAFF.

V and J are TRBV6-1 and TRBJ2-7; D remains ambiguous. The CDR3 sequence is 13 residues long. V lost 7 bases and J lost 3, with 13 bases in between. From germline, CDR1 is MNHNS and CDR2 SASEGT. CDR3 amino acids: CASIEALVYEQYF. In DNA form, the CDR3 reads TGTGCCAGCATTGAGGCCTTGGTCTACGAGCAGTACTTC.

The table lists this clonotype with a few counts. The V gene is TRBV7-2, the J gene TRBJ2-2; tentative D call: TRBD1 (6 bases). CDR1 and CDR2 from the germline V gene are SGHTA and FQGNSA. The CDR3 is 15 residues long. Between the trimmed V and J ends, which lost 9 bases and 0 bases, there was a span of 14 bases. The CDR3 spells CASSHRGTNTGELFF. CDR3 DNA sequence: TGTGCCAGTAGCCATAGGGGGACGAACACCGGGGAGCTGTTTTTT.

This clonotype was recorded a few times. This chain links TRBV3-1 with TRBJ2-1, with D unresolved. Looked up from germline, CDR1 is LGHDT and CDR2 is YNNKEL (reference sequence). The CDR3 length is 12 residues. Trimming cost V 7 bases and J 9 bases, with 13 bases left between them. The CDR3 DNA sequence: TGTGCCAGCAATTTCGAGGACGGTGAGCAGTTCTTC. Protein sequence: CASNFEDGEQFF.

This chain links TRBV24-1 with TRBJ2-1; D is uncertain. Trimming stripped 11 bases from V and 5 bases from J, with 15 bases between. CDR1 is KGHDR, CDR2 SFDVKD, per germline. CDR3 size: 13 residues. The DNA of the CDR3 is TGTGCCAGTCCTGGCGGTTCGCACAATGAGCAGTTCTTC. It specifies CASPGGSHNEQFF.

This clonotype was observed a single time. The V and J genes are TRBV12-3 or TRBV12-4 and TRBJ1-2; D is undetermined. The CDR3 spans 13 residues. V was pared by 6 bases and J by 0 bases, with 8 bases between. The CDR3 sequence: CASRSQANYGYTF. The CDR3 region has the DNA TGTGCCAGCAGGTCGCAGGCTAACTATGGCTACACCTTC.

The CDR3 is CASSQNKDRKLFF. CDR3 in DNA: TGCGCCAGCAGCCAAAACAAGGACAGGAAACTGTTTTTT. The rearrangement links TRBV4-1 to TRBJ1-4; TRBD1 aligns across 7 bases. This CDR3 comprises 13 residues. CDR1 and CDR2 from the germline V gene are MGHRA and YSYEKL. The J segment lost 11 bases and the V segment lost 2 bases, leaving 5 bases of the junction unmatched.

This clonotype showed up just once. The V and J genes are TRBV2 and TRBJ2-5, with TRBD2 matching 7 bases. V trimming: 0 bases; J trimming: 5 bases; junction bases outside the gene matches: 6. Germline CDR1 and CDR2: SNHLY and FYNNEI. The CDR3 spans 15 residues. CDR3: CASSEASGEWETQYF. CDR3 in DNA: TGTGCCAGCAGTGAAGCGAGCGGGGAGTGGGAGACCCAGTACTTC.

This clonotype was observed a few times. This rearrangement joins TRBV7-9 to TRBJ2-7; D is unresolved. V lost 5 bases and J lost 4, with 12 bases in between. Per germline, CDR1 SEHNR and CDR2 FQNEAQ (reference sequence). The CDR3 runs to 13 residues. The CDR3 region has the DNA TGTGCCAGCAGCCCGAACTCAAATTACGAGCAGTACTTC. Translated: CASSPNSNYEQYF. Based on the CDR3 plus reference TRBV7-9 and TRBJ2-7, the full variable domain is DTGVSQNPRHKITKRGQNVTFRCDPISEHNRLYWYRQTLGQGPEFLTYFQNEAQLEKSRLLSDRFSAERPKGSFSTLEIQRTEQGDSAMYLCASSPNSNYEQYFGPGTRLTVT.

The J gene is TRBJ2-5, the V gene TRBV4-1; 12 positions agree with TRBD1. The tail of the sequence fits TRBJ2-7 better, so the J call may be wrong. Germline loops: CDR1 MGHRA, CDR2 YSYEKL. The CDR3 extends over 16 amino acids. The CDR3 sequence: CASSQAGQGARYEQYF. The CDR3 DNA follows: TGCGCCAGCAGCCAAGCGGGACAGGGGGCGAGATACGAGCAGTACTTC.

For the CDR3, the DNA is TGCGCCAGCAGCTTTGGTGGCGGGGCGGGCGAGCAGTTCTTC. Protein product: CASSFGGGAGEQFF. This rearrangement joins TRBV5-1 to TRBJ2-1; possibly TRBD2 for D (6 bases). Trimming took off 2 bases at V and 10 bases at J, with 16 bases between the two ends. This CDR3 is built from 14 residues. Germline V gene lookup returns CDR1 SGHRS and CDR2 YFSETQ.

A few counts support this clonotype. The rearrangement links TRBV11-1 to TRBJ2-3; D is perhaps TRBD2 (6 bases). V was cut by 1 base and J by 2 bases, with 13 bases left in between. The CDR3 totals 16 residues. Germline assignment: CDR1 SGHAT and CDR2 FQDESV (reference sequence). Here the CDR3 reads CASSLVGSGVTDTQYF. CDR3 coding DNA: TGTGCCAGCAGCTTAGTTGGTAGCGGAGTCACAGATACGCAGTATTTT.

V and J are TRBV9 and TRBJ2-2; TRBD2 matches at 7 bases. The ends lost 3 bases at V and 0 bases at J; junction bases unmatched: 8. Germline CDR1 and CDR2: SGDLS and YYNGEE. The CDR3 runs 17 residues. CDR3 DNA: TGTGCCAGCAGCGAGCGGGGCGAACCAGCGAACACCGGGGAGCTGTTTTTT. This encodes CASSERGEPANTGELFF.

This clonotype was detected only a few times. The rearrangement links TRBV28 to TRBJ2-5; 8 positions match TRBD1. V lost 3 bases, J lost 5 bases, and 8 bases stayed unmatched. CDR1 is MDHEN, CDR2 SYDVKM, per germline. This CDR3 contains 15 residues. The CDR3 region is CASSFRTGYRETQYF. The CDR3 DNA sequence: TGTGCCAGCAGTTTTAGGACAGGGTATAGGGAGACCCAGTACTTC.

The chain carries TRBV5-5 and TRBJ2-5, with TRBD2 as a possible D gene (7 bases). Deletions cut 4 bases from V and 2 bases from J, with 21 bases between. Germline V gene sequence: CDR1 SGHKS, CDR2 YYEKEE (reference sequence). The CDR3 runs to 17 residues. DNA of the CDR3: TGTGCCAGCAGCATTGGTGTGGGGGGGCCGGGTCAAGAGACCCAGTACTTC. Its translation is CASSIGVGGPGQETQYF.

The sample holds a few counts of this clonotype. V gene TRBV7-6 combines with J gene TRBJ2-5; D possibly corresponds to TRBD2 (7 bases). The J call may be incorrect, as the DNA end agrees better with TRBJ2-7. CDR1 is SGHVS, CDR2 FNYEAQ, per germline. The CDR3 extends over 15 amino acids. The chain's CDR3 is CASSLWRGLTYEQYF. The CDR3 DNA reads TGTGCCAGCAGCTTATGGCGGGGGCTAACCTACGAGCAGTACTTC.

V and J are TRBV29-1 and TRBJ2-4; the D gene is possibly TRBD2 (5 bases). The CDR3 contains 14 residues. From germline, CDR1 is SQVTM and CDR2 ANQGSEA. V lost 6 bases and J lost 0, with 12 bases in between. This CDR3 is CSVQGRLAKNIQYF. The CDR3 DNA sequence: TGCAGCGTCCAAGGGAGATTAGCCAAAAACATTCAGTACTTC.

J is TRBJ2-5 and V is TRBV7-3; perhaps TRBD1 as D (7 bases). Germline CDR1 SGHTA, CDR2 FQGTGA. V lost 8 bases, J lost 5 bases, and 24 bases lay in between. The CDR3 loop spans 16 amino acids. CDR3 in amino acids: CASLLQGEVDRETQYF. CDR3 bases: TGTGCCAGCCTCCTTCAGGGGGAGGTCGATCGGGAGACCCAGTACTTC.

In DNA form, the CDR3 reads TGTGCCAGCAGCCAAGAAGACAGACGCACAGATACGCAGTATTTT. The encoded protein is CASSQEDRRTDTQYF. The rearrangement links TRBV14 to TRBJ2-3; a weak D match, TRBD1 (5 bases). This CDR3 has 15 amino acids. Between the trimmed V and J ends, which lost 0 bases and 1 base, there was a span of 8 bases. Germline V CDR1 and CDR2: SGHDN, FVKESK.

The rearrangement uses TRBV20-1 and TRBJ1-5; D not resolved. The germline CDR1 and CDR2 sequences are DFQATT and SNEGSKA (reference sequence). V was trimmed by 5 bases and J by 3 bases, leaving 14 bases between them. This CDR3 region has 14 residues. The CDR3 nucleotides read TGCAGTGCTGCTGACGGGCCCTTCAATCAGCCCCAGCATTTT. Its protein is CSAADGPFNQPQHF.

There are a few counts of this clonotype. The chain carries TRBV12-3 or TRBV12-4 and TRBJ1-3; TRBD1 aligns across 11 bases. With V trimmed by 5 bases and J by 2 bases, 5 bases remained unmatched. CDR3 length: 16 amino acids. This CDR3 reads CASSAGTGGPGNTIYF. CDR3 coding DNA: TGTGCCAGCAGTGCCGGGACAGGGGGACCTGGAAACACCATATATTTT.

This clonotype was observed a few times. The rearrangement uses TRBV6-5 and TRBJ2-7, with 12 nucleotides matching TRBD2. This CDR3 spans 15 amino acids. Per the germline V gene, CDR1 is MNHEY and CDR2 is SVGAGI. V shed 6 bases and J 4 bases; nucleotides not matched to a gene: 7. The CDR3 DNA is TGTGCCAGCAGCCGCGTGACTAGCGGGGGATACGAGCAGTACTTC. Its protein product is CASSRVTSGGYEQYF.

The chain has TRBV27 and TRBJ2-1, with 8 bases identical to TRBD2. The J call is doubtful: the DNA matches TRBJ2-7 better. The germline V gene has CDR1 MNHEY and CDR2 SMNVEV (reference sequence). This CDR3 is 18 amino acids long. The CDR3 DNA sequence: TGTGCCAGCAGTTTCATCCATTATAGCGGGGAGGGTTCCTACGAGCAGTACTTC. This sequence encodes CASSFIHYSGEGSYEQYF.

This clonotype has only a few counts. V usage is TRBV6-2 or TRBV6-3 and J usage is TRBJ2-6, with unresolved D. The CDR3 is 17 amino acids. Trimming pared 2 bases from V and 0 bases from J, leaving 11 bases between. Germline V lookup: CDR1 MNHEY, CDR2 SVGEGT. This chain's CDR3 is CASSYQFGSSGANVLTF. As DNA, the CDR3 is TGTGCCAGCAGTTACCAATTTGGTAGCTCTGGGGCCAACGTCCTGACTTTC.

The chain has TRBV29-1 and TRBJ2-5; TRBD2 aligns across 7 bases. The V segment lost 2 bases and the J segment 2 bases; nucleotides outside the gene matches: 8. The V gene's germline CDR1 is SQVTM and CDR2 ANQGSEA. The CDR3 runs 15 residues. CDR3 loop: CSVEKAGTGQETQYF. In nucleotides, the CDR3 is TGCAGCGTTGAAAAAGCGGGGACGGGACAAGAGACCCAGTACTTC.

The CDR3 loop reads CASTPSDRAYYGYTF. The CDR3 DNA sequence: TGTGCCAGCACTCCATCCGACAGGGCCTACTATGGCTACACCTTC. J is TRBJ1-2 and V is TRBV28; TRBD1 agrees at 7 bases. CDR3 length: 15 amino acids. Germline V lookup: CDR1 MDHEN, CDR2 SYDVKM. The V segment lost 7 bases and the J segment 3 bases; nucleotides outside the gene matches: 11.

This clonotype appeared many times. V usage is TRBV7-9 and J usage is TRBJ1-5; unclear D gene. Trimming pared 6 bases from V and 7 bases from J, leaving 10 bases between. This CDR3 spans 12 amino acids. Germline CDR1 reads SEHNR; CDR2 reads FQNEAQ (reference sequence). CDR3 in DNA: TGTGCCAGCAGTTTGCTTGACCAGCCCCAGCATTTT. Translation: CASSLLDQPQHF.

The gene calls are TRBV6-5 and TRBJ1-2; TRBD1 matches 10 bases. This CDR3 has 15 amino acids. Germline CDR1 is MNHEY and CDR2 is SVGAGI. J was trimmed by 8 bases and V by 5 bases; bases with no gene match: 11. The CDR3 DNA follows: TGTGCCAGCAGTCGTCAGGGACAGGGGCTAGGAGGCTACACCTTC. This codes for CASSRQGQGLGGYTF.

This clonotype was recorded a few times. V usage is TRBV4-1 and J usage is TRBJ2-1; 13 nucleotides line up with TRBD2. V lost 5 bases to trimming and J lost 7 bases; unmatched junction nucleotides: 8. This CDR3 has 16 residues. CDR1 and CDR2 from the germline V gene are MGHRA and YSYEKL. The CDR3 protein is CASSSWTSGGGNEQFF. CDR3 sequence (DNA): TGCGCCAGCAGCTCCTGGACTAGCGGGGGTGGAAATGAGCAGTTCTTC.

The chain is built from TRBV3-1 and TRBJ2-2; no reliable D call. The CDR3 loop spans 13 amino acids. CDR1 is LGHDT, CDR2 YNNKEL, per germline (reference sequence). Trimming removed 3 bases from V and 2 bases from J, with 4 bases in between. In DNA, the CDR3 is TGTGCCAGCAGCCACCTAAACACCGGGGAGCTGTTTTTT. Its translation: CASSHLNTGELFF.